The next 10 T cell receptor beta chains were all read from a single sample in a study of shared clonotypes between healthy human individuals. Cells designated naive CD8 were CD45RO-negative and were positively selected for CCR7, with terminally differentiated effector memory CD45RA+ cells excluded. The repertoire was sequenced with immunoSEQ multiplex PCR; TCRdb's copy has only in-frame clones and lacks some. The data hold about 1.9 million clones, with about 94% observed a single time. Input material: naive CD8+ T cells from PBMCs. The origin of the receptors is a young man in good health. Some clones in this sample may be carry-over from other donors' samples.

The V call is TRBV9, the J call TRBJ2-7; D gene unclear. The germline V and J ends were trimmed by 0 bases and 0 bases, with 10 bases remaining between them. There are 15 residues in the CDR3. Germline loops: CDR1 SGDLS, CDR2 YYNGEE. The CDR3 nucleotides are TGTGCCAGCAGCGTAGCTCCTCCTAGCTCCTACGAGCAGTACTTC. Translating gives CASSVAPPSSYEQYF.

The genes are TRBV4-1 and TRBJ1-5; D is unresolved. This CDR3 has 19 amino acids. Germline CDR1 is MGHRA and CDR2 is YSYEKL. Trimming removed 0 bases from V and 5 bases from J, with 23 bases in between. CDR3: CASSQDQYGEEGVDQPQHF. The CDR3, as DNA: TGCGCCAGCAGCCAAGATCAATACGGGGAGGAAGGAGTGGATCAGCCCCAGCATTTT.

This sequence joins TRBV6-5 and TRBJ2-7; D tentatively reads TRBD1 or TRBD2 (5 bases each). The ends were cut back, 6 bases at V and 2 bases at J, with 17 bases in the middle. In germline, CDR1 is MNHEY, CDR2 SVGAGI. This CDR3 spans 15 amino acids. For the CDR3, the DNA is TGTGCCAGCAGCCCCAACCATGGGACCGCCTACGAGCAGTACTTC. Translated, it gives CASSPNHGTAYEQYF.

The CDR3 spells CASTSGGRELFF. The CDR3 region has the DNA TGTGCCAGCACCAGTGGGGGCCGGGAGCTGTTTTTT. The chain couples TRBV19 to TRBJ2-2, with D tentatively TRBD1 (6 bases). This CDR3 is built from 12 residues. Germline CDR1 LNHDA, CDR2 SQIVND (reference sequence). V was pared by 9 bases and J by 9 bases, with 14 bases between.

In its sample, this clone was seen once. V usage is TRBV7-9 and J usage is TRBJ1-3; 7 bases fit TRBD1. Germline assignment: CDR1 SEHNR and CDR2 FQNEAQ (reference sequence). This CDR3 is 16 amino acids long. V was clipped by 2 bases and J by 3 bases; unmatched bases: 7. CDR3 loop: CASSLLRGRLGNTIYF. The CDR3 DNA follows: TGTGCCAGCAGCTTATTAAGGGGGCGGCTTGGAAACACCATATATTTT.

The chain joins TRBV9 to TRBJ2-1; D may be TRBD1 or TRBD2 (5 bases each). The germline CDR1 and CDR2 sequences are SGDLS and YYNGEE. This CDR3 region has 17 residues. V was pared by 4 bases and J by 5 bases, with 22 bases between. This CDR3 reads CASSSSQTGQKNNEQFF. The CDR3 bases are TGTGCCAGCAGCTCGAGCCAGACGGGGCAGAAGAACAATGAGCAGTTCTTC.

This chain links TRBV27 with TRBJ2-1; 9 nucleotides agree with TRBD2. The germline gives CDR1 MNHEY, CDR2 SMNVEV (reference sequence). Trimming cost V 0 bases and J 6 bases; bases outside gene matches: 6. The CDR3 runs 16 residues. CDR3 sequence (DNA): TGTGCCAGCAGTTTATCCCCCGGGACTAGCTCCAATGAGCAGTTCTTC. Translation gives CASSLSPGTSSNEQFF.

The chain recombines TRBV11-2 with TRBJ1-2; 12 nucleotides line up with TRBD1. CDR1 is SGHAT, CDR2 FQNNGV, per germline. V shed 0 bases, J shed 4 bases, and the junction held 6 bases outside the gene matches. The length of the CDR3 is 17 residues. Here the CDR3 DNA reads TGTGCCAGCAGCTTAGACCCGGGACAGGGGGCGCTCTATGGCTACACCTTC. Its protein is CASSLDPGQGALYGYTF.

The chain's CDR3 is CASTPSRGAADTQYF. Here the CDR3 DNA reads TGTGCCAGCACCCCAAGTCGGGGGGCGGCAGATACGCAGTATTTT. The genes are TRBV27 and TRBJ2-3; maybe TRBD2 (7 bases). The CDR3 runs to 15 residues. Trimming shortened V by 7 bases and J by 4 bases, and 18 bases separated the two germline ends. In germline, CDR1 is MNHEY, CDR2 SMNVEV (reference sequence).

The chain is built from TRBV28 and TRBJ2-1; TRBD1 is a possible D gene (8 bases). This CDR3 region has 14 residues. Trimming pared 1 base from V and 9 bases from J, leaving 13 bases between. Per germline, CDR1 MDHEN and CDR2 SYDVKM. CDR3 amino acids: CASSLFTGGGEQFF. The DNA for the CDR3 is TGTGCCAGCAGTTTATTTACAGGGGGGGGTGAGCAGTTCTTC. Together with reference TRBV28 and TRBJ2-1, the CDR3 gives the full variable domain: DVKVTQSSRYLVKRTGEKVFLECVQDMDHENMFWYRQDPGLGLRLIYFSYDVKMKEKGDIPEGYSVSREKKERFSLILESASTNQTSMYLCASSLFTGGGEQFFGPGTRLTVL.